This TCR beta chain was profiled in a study of T cells after yellow fever vaccination. Concerning this clonotype itself: The antigen is not known.

TCRdb processed the 5' RACE reads anew with MiXCR; each CDR3 protein has one entry. The repertoire consists of about 74,000 distinct CDR3 sequences, with more than 5.5% occurring once and the leading ten covering roughly 33%. Study-wide results and caveats: At around 95% for CD4 and around 91% for CD8, most primary-vaccination clones showed up again after the booster.

V lost 3 bases and J lost 2; bases outside the gene matches: 5. Germline V CDR1 and CDR2: SGHTA, FQGNSA. This CDR3 spans 15 amino acids. This specimen consisted of CD8+ T cells sorted from PBMCs, obtained about 5 days after the first yellow fever vaccination. This TCR derives from a young man who received the YFV17D yellow fever vaccine. This rearrangement joins TRBV7-2 to TRBJ2-3; 7 positions agree with TRBD2. For the CDR3, the DNA is TGTGCCAGCAGCTTTAGCGGGTCAGACACAGATACGCAGTATTTT. Amino acid sequence: CASSFSGSDTDTQYF.